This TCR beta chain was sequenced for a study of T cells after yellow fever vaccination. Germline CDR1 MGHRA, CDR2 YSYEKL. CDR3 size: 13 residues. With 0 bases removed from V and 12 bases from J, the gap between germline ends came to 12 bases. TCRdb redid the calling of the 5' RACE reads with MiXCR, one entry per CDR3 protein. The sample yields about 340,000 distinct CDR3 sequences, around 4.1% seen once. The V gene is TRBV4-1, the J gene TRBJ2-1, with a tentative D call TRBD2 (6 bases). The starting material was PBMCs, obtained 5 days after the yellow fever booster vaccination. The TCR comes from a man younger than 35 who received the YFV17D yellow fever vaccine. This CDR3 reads CASSQDRQGGQFF. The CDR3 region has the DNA TGCGCCAGCAGCCAAGATCGGCAGGGAGGGCAGTTCTTC.